This T cell receptor (beta chain) appears in the sequencing data of a study of graft-versus-host responses after intestinal transplantation. Study-level background: After anti-thymocyte globulin induction, recipients took tacrolimus and steroids for two to three years. Findings and caveats of the study: Within allografts, high graft-versus-host to host-versus-graft clonal ratios were seen among patients with graft-donor T cell macrochimerism.

Germline CDR1 reads SEHNR; CDR2 reads FQNEAQ (reference sequence). V lost 5 bases, J lost 7 bases, and 24 bases lay in between. The CDR3 totals 17 residues. Only in-frame clones appear in the TCRdb table, and some are missing; sequencing was by immunoSEQ multiplex PCR. This sample has 6,500 to 7,500 clones, with around 30% found just once. This clonotype was sampled from a human patient who was an organ donor for intestinal transplantation. The chain couples TRBV7-9 to TRBJ2-1; maybe TRBD1 (5 bases). This specimen was alloreactive CD4+ T cells from a mixed lymphocyte reaction culture, taken before transplantation. Documented subset: CFSE-low proliferating T cells sorted from roughly six-day pre-transplant mixed lymphocyte reaction (GvH or HvG direction). CDR3: CASSRVQSGLIWNEQFF. The CDR3 DNA reads as TGTGCCAGCAGCCGTGTACAATCAGGGCTGATTTGGAATGAGCAGTTCTTC.